This section outlines one TCR beta chain sequence together with its context. From germline, CDR1 is SGHTA and CDR2 FQGNSA. V gave up 5 bases and J gave up 6 bases, with 10 bases separating them. The CDR3 is 13 amino acids. This entry belongs to a study of blood T cell repertoires in COVID-19. Assay used: immunoSEQ multiplex PCR; TCRdb lists only in-frame clones, some missing. The top ten clones hold about 2% of a sample with roughly 230,000 clones, nearly 90% of them seen once. The chain recombines TRBV7-2 with TRBJ2-2; weak D call: TRBD1 (7 bases). The receptor was derived from a woman aged 55-70 years with COVID-19, enrolled during active disease. Sequenced: peripheral blood. The DNA for the CDR3 is TGTGCCAGCAGCATCAGGGGGGCCGGGGAGCTGTTTTTT. It codes for CASSIRGAGELFF.